This T cell receptor beta chain was sequenced for a study of cytomegalovirus exposure and HLA in healthy donors. Overall study results and limits: The study assumed roughly uniform donor sequencing depth for presence/absence analyses. A few CMV-associated chains were confirmed in vitro to be specific for CMV antigens.

These donors, healthy bone marrow donors, were studied. This clone was picked up a small number of times. Its target is not known. Primers for the PCR totalled 60 Vbeta and 13 Jbeta. The protocol was immunoSEQ multiplex PCR, while the TCRdb copy is restricted to in-frame clones and leaves out a portion. The sample carries about 160,000 clones, about three quarters recorded once. V lost 0 bases to trimming and J lost 4 bases, with 14 bases between them. The CDR3 extends over 16 amino acids. Germline CDR1 and CDR2: MGHRA and YSYEKL. The chain is built from TRBV4-1 and TRBJ2-3, with D possibly being TRBD1 (5 bases). Sequencing was performed on PBMCs. This clonotype originated in a woman aged 25-40 years in good health and CMV-seronegative. The CDR3 nucleotides read TGCGCCAGCAGCCAAGATAGGACAAGGTATTCAGATACGCAGTATTTT. This gives the protein CASSQDRTRYSDTQYF.